The 11 T cell receptor beta chains below come from one sample, sequenced in a study of T cell responses to AZD1222 COVID-19 vaccine. Sequencing used immunoSEQ multiplex PCR; TCRdb keeps in-frame clones, though not all of them. This sample has some 96,000 clones, with about 83% found just once. The source was peripheral blood, collected on day 0 of AZD1222 vaccination. These receptors were collected from an adult in good health.

This clone was seen a handful of times. This chain joins TRBV10-1 and TRBJ1-1; 7 positions agree with TRBD1. Germline loops: CDR1 WNHNN, CDR2 SYGVQD (reference sequence). The J segment lost 0 bases and the V segment lost 3 bases, leaving 4 bases of the junction unmatched. There are 15 residues in the CDR3. The CDR3: CASSETGEVNTEAFF. CDR3 sequence (DNA): TGCGCCAGCAGTGAAACAGGGGAGGTGAACACTGAAGCTTTCTTT.

V is TRBV11-1 and J is TRBJ2-7; D is possibly TRBD2 (6 bases). Germline V gene sequence: CDR1 SGHAT, CDR2 FQDESV (reference sequence). Trimming took off 5 bases at V and 7 bases at J, with 18 bases between the two ends. This CDR3 is built from 14 residues. This CDR3 is CASSPSSGLEEQYF. The CDR3 nucleotides are TGTGCCAGCAGCCCCAGTAGCGGTCTCGAGGAGCAGTACTTC. Looking up the rest from reference TRBV11-1 and TRBJ2-7 gives the full variable domain: EAEVAQSPRYKITEKSQAVAFWCDPISGHATLYWYRQILGQGPELLVQFQDESVVDDSQLPKDRFSAERLKGVDSTLKIQPAELGDSAMYLCASSPSSGLEEQYFGPGTRLTVT.

The rearrangement uses TRBV5-1 and TRBJ2-7; TRBD1 matches at 9 bases. This CDR3 region has 17 residues. Germline assignment: CDR1 SGHRS and CDR2 YFSETQ. After removal of 10 bases from V and 0 bases from J, the junction contained 17 bases not matched to a gene. The CDR3 region has the DNA TGCGCCTCCGGGACAGGGACGCCGACCGGGGGCTCCTACGAGCAGTACTTC. It codes for CASGTGTPTGGSYEQYF.

V gene TRBV9 combines with J gene TRBJ2-3; D call uncertain. Trimming removed 4 bases at V and 5 bases at J, with 17 bases between. The CDR3 extends over 15 amino acids. Germline V CDR1 and CDR2: SGDLS, YYNGEE. The CDR3 sequence is CASSNRALTRDTQYF. The DNA of the CDR3 is TGTGCCAGCAGCAACCGGGCCCTGACTCGAGATACGCAGTATTTT. Full variable domain (remainder filled in from reference TRBV9 and TRBJ2-3): DSGVTQTPKHLITATGQRVTLRCSPRSGDLSVYWYQQSLDQGLQFLIQYYNGEERAKGNILERFSAQQFPDLHSELNLSSLELGDSALYFCASSNRALTRDTQYFGPGTRLTVL.

The rearrangement uses TRBV6-5 and TRBJ1-1, with D possibly being TRBD1 (6 bases). This CDR3 is built from 15 residues. Germline V gene lookup returns CDR1 MNHEY and CDR2 SVGAGI. V gave up 2 bases and J gave up 0 bases, with 10 bases separating them. The CDR3 DNA follows: TGTGCCAGCAGTTACGGGGGGCTCTTGAACACTGAAGCTTTCTTT. Amino acid sequence: CASSYGGLLNTEAFF.

V usage is TRBV27 and J usage is TRBJ1-1; TRBD1 might be the D (6 bases). Germline V gene data show CDR1 as MNHEY and CDR2 as SMNVEV (reference sequence). V was pared by 3 bases and J by 1 base, with 9 bases between. The CDR3 is made up of 14 amino acids. CDR3 sequence: CASSLQGRNTEAFF. Here the CDR3 DNA reads TGTGCCAGCAGTTTGCAGGGGAGGAACACTGAAGCTTTCTTT.

This sequence joins TRBV2 and TRBJ1-2; possible D gene TRBD1, 5 bases. V dropped 6 bases and J dropped 0 bases, with 20 bases sitting between them. Germline CDR1 and CDR2: SNHLY and FYNNEI. The CDR3 consists of 17 residues. The CDR3 bases are TGTGCCAGCAGCGGTAGGCAGGGAGTATTAGCTAACTATGGCTACACCTTC. The encoded protein is CASSGRQGVLANYGYTF.

As concerns this clone: This sample also contains other DNA sequences that code for the same CDR3. This chain uses TRBV19 with TRBJ1-5, with 7 bases aligning to TRBD1. Per the germline V gene, CDR1 is LNHDA and CDR2 is SQIVND (reference sequence). This CDR3 is 15 amino acids long. V was pared by 2 bases and J by 5 bases, with 6 bases of the junction left unmatched. The CDR3: CASSILGQVDQPQHF. The DNA for the CDR3 is TGTGCCAGTAGTATACTAGGACAGGTGGATCAGCCCCAGCATTTT.

The genes are TRBV12-3 or TRBV12-4 and TRBJ2-1; the D is unclear. The CDR3 totals 12 residues. Between the trimmed V and J ends, which lost 3 bases and 9 bases, there was a span of 9 bases. The DNA of the CDR3 is TGTGCCAGCAGTTTTCTTAGGCGTGAGCAGTTCTTC. Translation: CASSFLRREQFF.

The chain links TRBV11-3 to TRBJ2-5, with D tentatively TRBD1 or TRBD2 (6 bases each). Looked up from germline, CDR1 is SGHNT and CDR2 is YENEEA. The CDR3 has 16 amino acids. V was shortened by 5 bases and J by 5 bases, with 21 bases between the two germline ends. The CDR3 spells CASSRLGGGIVETQYF. CDR3 coding DNA: TGTGCCAGCAGCCGTCTTGGGGGCGGGATAGTCGAGACCCAGTACTTC.

The rearrangement links TRBV4-1 to TRBJ1-1; TRBD1 aligns across 9 bases. This CDR3 spans 16 amino acids. V gave up 1 base and J gave up 0 bases; unmatched junction bases: 3. CDR1 MGHRA and CDR2 YSYEKL come from the germline V gene. CDR3 sequence: CASSQVGTGLNTEAFF. The CDR3 coding sequence is TGCGCCAGCAGCCAAGTTGGGACAGGGTTGAACACTGAAGCTTTCTTT.